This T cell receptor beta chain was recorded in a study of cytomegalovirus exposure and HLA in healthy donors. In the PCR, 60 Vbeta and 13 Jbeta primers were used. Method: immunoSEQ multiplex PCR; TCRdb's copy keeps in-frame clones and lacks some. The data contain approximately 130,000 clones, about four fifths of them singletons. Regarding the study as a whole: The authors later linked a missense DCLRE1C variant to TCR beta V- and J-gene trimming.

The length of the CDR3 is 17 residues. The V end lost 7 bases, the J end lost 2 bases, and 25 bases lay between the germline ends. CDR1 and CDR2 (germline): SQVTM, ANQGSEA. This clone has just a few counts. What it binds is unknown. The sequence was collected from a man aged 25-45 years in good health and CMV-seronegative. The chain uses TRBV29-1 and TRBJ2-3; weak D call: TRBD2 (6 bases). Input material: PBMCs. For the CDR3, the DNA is TGCAGCGCCAGACGCGGGGCGATCTCGACTATCACAGATACGCAGTATTTT. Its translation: CSARRGAISTITDTQYF.